This T cell receptor (beta chain) was documented in a study of T cell repertoires in ileal Crohn's disease. Assay: immunoSEQ multiplex PCR; the TCRdb copy retains only in-frame clones and omits some. The repertoire has roughly 62,000 clones, approximately 91% of them found once; the top ten carry roughly 2%. The CDR3 spans 20 residues. The time point is: neoterminal ileum biopsy at postoperative endoscopy, about 6 months after surgery. Input material: ileal tissue. V gene TRBV21-1 combines with J gene TRBJ2-1; TRBD1, the D gene given by the table, was not confirmed from the DNA. TRBV21-1 is flagged as a pseudogene. The sequence was obtained from an adult with Crohn's disease. DNA of the CDR3: TGTGCCAGCAGCAAAGCCCCGAACGTCTCACAGGGGACACCCCCCAATGAGCAGTTCTTC. Its translation is CASSKAPNVSQGTPPNEQFF.